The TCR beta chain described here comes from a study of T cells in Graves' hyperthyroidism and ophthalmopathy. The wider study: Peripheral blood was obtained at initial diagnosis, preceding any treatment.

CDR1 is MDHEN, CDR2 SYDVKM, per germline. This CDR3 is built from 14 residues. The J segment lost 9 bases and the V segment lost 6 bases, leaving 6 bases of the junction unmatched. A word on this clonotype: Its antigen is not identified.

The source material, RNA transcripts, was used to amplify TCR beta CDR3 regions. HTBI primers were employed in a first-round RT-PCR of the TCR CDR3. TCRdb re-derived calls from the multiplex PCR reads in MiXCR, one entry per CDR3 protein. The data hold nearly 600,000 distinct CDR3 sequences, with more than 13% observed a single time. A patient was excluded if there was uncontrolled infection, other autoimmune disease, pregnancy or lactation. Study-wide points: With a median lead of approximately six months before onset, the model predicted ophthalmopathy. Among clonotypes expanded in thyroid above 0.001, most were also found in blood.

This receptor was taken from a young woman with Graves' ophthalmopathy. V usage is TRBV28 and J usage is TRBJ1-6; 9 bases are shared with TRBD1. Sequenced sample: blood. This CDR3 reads CASSTDRGGSPLHF. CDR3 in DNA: TGTGCCAGCAGCACGGACAGGGGCGGTTCACCCCTCCACTTT.